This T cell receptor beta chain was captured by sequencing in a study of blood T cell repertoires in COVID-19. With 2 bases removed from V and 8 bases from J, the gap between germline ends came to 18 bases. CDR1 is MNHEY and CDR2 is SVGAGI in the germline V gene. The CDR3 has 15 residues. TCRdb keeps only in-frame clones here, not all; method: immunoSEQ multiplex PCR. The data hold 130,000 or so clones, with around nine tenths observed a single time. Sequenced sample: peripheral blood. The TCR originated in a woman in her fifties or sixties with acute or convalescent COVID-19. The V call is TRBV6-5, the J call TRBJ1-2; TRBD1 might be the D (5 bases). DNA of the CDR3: TGTGCCAGCAGTTACAGTCCAGGGAGGGTTGGCGGCTACACCTTC. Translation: CASSYSPGRVGGYTF.